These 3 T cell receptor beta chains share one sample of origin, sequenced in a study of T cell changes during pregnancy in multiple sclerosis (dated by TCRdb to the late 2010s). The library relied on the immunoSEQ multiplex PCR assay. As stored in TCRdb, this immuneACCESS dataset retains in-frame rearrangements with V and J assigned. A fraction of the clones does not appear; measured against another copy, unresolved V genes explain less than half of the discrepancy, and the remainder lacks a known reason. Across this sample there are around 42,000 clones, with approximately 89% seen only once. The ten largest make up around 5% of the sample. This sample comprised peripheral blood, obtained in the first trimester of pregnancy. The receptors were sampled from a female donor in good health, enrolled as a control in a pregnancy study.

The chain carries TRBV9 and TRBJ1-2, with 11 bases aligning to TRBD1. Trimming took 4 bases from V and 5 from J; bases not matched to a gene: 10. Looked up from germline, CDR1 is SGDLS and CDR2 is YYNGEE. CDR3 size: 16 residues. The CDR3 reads CASSSRDRGVGYGYTF. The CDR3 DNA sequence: TGTGCCAGCAGCTCTCGGGACAGGGGGGTGGGATATGGCTACACCTTC.

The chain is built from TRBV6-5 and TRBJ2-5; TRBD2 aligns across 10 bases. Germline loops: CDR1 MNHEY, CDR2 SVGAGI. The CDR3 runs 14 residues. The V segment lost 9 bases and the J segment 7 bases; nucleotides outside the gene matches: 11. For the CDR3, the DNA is TGTGCCAGTACTAGCGGGATACCCCCGGGGACCCAGTACTTC. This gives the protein CASTSGIPPGTQYF.

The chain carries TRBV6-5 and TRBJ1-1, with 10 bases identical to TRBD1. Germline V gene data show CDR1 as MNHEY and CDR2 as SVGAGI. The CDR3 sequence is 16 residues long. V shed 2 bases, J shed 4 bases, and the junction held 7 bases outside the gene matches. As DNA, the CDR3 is TGTGCCAGCAGTTACCGGAGACAGGGGGCAGTCACTGAAGCTTTCTTT. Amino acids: CASSYRRQGAVTEAFF.